These 29 T cell receptor beta chains originate from one sample sequenced in a study of cytomegalovirus exposure and HLA in healthy donors. The PCR contained 60 Vbeta and 13 Jbeta primers. Assay used: immunoSEQ multiplex PCR; TCRdb lists only in-frame clones, some missing. The table has around 100,000 clones, about 68% seen once. The sample comprised PBMCs. These TCRs come from a male donor in good health and CMV-seropositive.

The rearrangement joins TRBV4-2 to TRBJ1-1; 10 positions agree with TRBD1. In germline, CDR1 is LGHNA, CDR2 YNFKEQ. This CDR3 has 16 amino acids. Trimming removed 2 bases from V and 3 bases from J; junction bases left unmatched: 6. The CDR3 here is CASSQRQDRGDTEAFF. The DNA of the CDR3 is TGTGCCAGCAGCCAACGACAGGACAGGGGGGACACTGAAGCTTTCTTT.

This clone was counted a single time. The rearrangement uses TRBV4-3 and TRBJ1-6; D might be TRBD1 (6 bases). V was trimmed by 0 bases and J by 0 bases, leaving 12 bases between them. The CDR3 is made up of 18 amino acids. Germline CDR1 reads LGHNA; CDR2 reads YSLEER. CDR3 residues: CASSQDGTQSSYNSPLHF. CDR3 DNA: TGCGCCAGCAGCCAAGATGGGACACAGAGCTCCTATAATTCACCCCTCCACTTT.

V and J are TRBV5-1 and TRBJ1-1; D is possibly TRBD1 (6 bases). The CDR3 has 16 amino acids. V shed 1 base and J shed 0 bases, with 13 bases lying between them. CDR1 and CDR2 (germline): SGHRS, YFSETQ. CDR3 sequence reads: CASSLMGGRMNTEAFF. In DNA, the CDR3 is TGCGCCAGCAGCTTGATGGGGGGGCGGATGAACACTGAAGCTTTCTTT.

V gene TRBV28 combines with J gene TRBJ2-5, with TRBD2 identical over 9 bases. V shed 5 bases, J shed 2 bases, and the junction held 18 bases outside the gene matches. CDR1 MDHEN and CDR2 SYDVKM come from the germline V gene. The CDR3 contains 19 residues. CDR3 amino acids: CASSAYGLAGRRYQETQYF. In nucleotides, the CDR3 is TGTGCCAGCAGTGCGTACGGGCTAGCGGGGAGACGCTATCAAGAGACCCAGTACTTC.

The chain combines TRBV12-2 with TRBJ1-2; the D call in the table, TRBD1, was not verified against the DNA. TRBV12-2 is recorded as a pseudogene. The CDR3 spans 14 residues. The CDR3: CASREGATNYGYTF. The CDR3 DNA is TGTGCAAGTCGGGAGGGGGCCACTAACTATGGCTACACCTTC.

This chain connects TRBV7-2 to TRBJ2-3; weak D call: TRBD2 (5 bases). V lost 4 bases, J lost 3 bases, and 8 bases lay in between. Germline CDR1 SGHTA, CDR2 FQGNSA. CDR3 size: 13 residues. In DNA form, the CDR3 reads TGTGCCAGCAGCTCGACGGGGACAGATACGCAGTATTTT. Protein product: CASSSTGTDTQYF.

V usage is TRBV4-1 and J usage is TRBJ2-5, with a possible D match to TRBD2 (7 bases). This CDR3 contains 16 residues. V shed 4 bases and J shed 1 base, with 16 bases lying between them. Germline V gives CDR1 MGHRA, CDR2 YSYEKL. The chain's CDR3 is CASSPRKGGRQETQYF. CDR3 DNA: TGCGCCAGCAGCCCTCGGAAGGGGGGGCGCCAAGAGACCCAGTACTTC.

This sequence joins TRBV11-1 and TRBJ2-7, with D unresolved. Between the trimmed V and J ends, which lost 4 bases and 1 base, there was a span of 8 bases. CDR1 is SGHAT, CDR2 FQDESV, per germline (reference sequence). This CDR3 is 13 amino acids long. CDR3 bases: TGTGCCAGCAGCTATTCAGTTTCCTACGAGCAGTACTTC. Translating gives CASSYSVSYEQYF.

V gene TRBV2 combines with J gene TRBJ2-7, with D perhaps TRBD2 (6 bases). Germline V gene lookup returns CDR1 SNHLY and CDR2 FYNNEI. V lost 5 bases to trimming and J lost 6 bases, with 11 bases between them. The CDR3 is 12 residues long. The CDR3 sequence is CASSRDSGEQYF. CDR3 nucleotides: TGTGCCAGCAGTCGGGACTCTGGCGAGCAGTACTTC.

The chain employs TRBV11-2 and TRBJ1-1, with 7 bases that match TRBD1. V was clipped by 5 bases and J by 0 bases; unmatched bases: 6. Germline CDR1 and CDR2: SGHAT and FQNNGV. The CDR3 contains 15 residues. CDR3 sequence reads: CASSRDSLMNTEAFF. The CDR3 DNA reads as TGTGCCAGCAGCCGGGACAGCTTAATGAACACTGAAGCTTTCTTT.

The chain carries TRBV28 and TRBJ1-1; D gene unclear. V lost 2 bases, J lost 3 bases, and 10 bases lay in between. The CDR3 is made up of 14 amino acids. The germline CDR1 and CDR2 sequences are MDHEN and SYDVKM. CDR3 sequence reads: CASSLGGYHTEAFF. CDR3 in DNA: TGTGCCAGCAGTTTAGGAGGCTACCACACTGAAGCTTTCTTT.

This clone came up a few times. This chain joins TRBV6-5 and TRBJ2-7; no clear D gene. Trimming shortened V by 5 bases and J by 4 bases, and 9 bases separated the two germline ends. CDR3 length: 12 residues. CDR1 MNHEY and CDR2 SVGAGI come from the germline V gene. The CDR3 reads CASSKSGYEQYF. In DNA, the CDR3 is TGTGCCAGCAGTAAATCGGGTTACGAGCAGTACTTC.

This rearrangement joins TRBV30 to TRBJ2-3; TRBD2 matches at 7 bases. Germline-derived CDR1 and CDR2 are GTSNPN and SVGIG (reference sequence). J lost 1 base, V lost 0 bases, and 1 base had no gene match. The CDR3 sequence is 14 residues long. CDR3 in amino acids: CAWSVRGGTDTQYF. CDR3 DNA sequence: TGTGCCTGGAGTGTACGGGGGGGCACAGATACGCAGTATTTT.

The V and J genes are TRBV30 and TRBJ1-2; possibly TRBD1 for D (6 bases). V lost 0 bases and J lost 1, with 18 bases in between. Germline CDR1 is GTSNPN and CDR2 is SVGIG (reference sequence). The CDR3 is 17 residues long. The CDR3 nucleotides are TGTGCCTGGAGTGTACCCCCGACAGGACCTATTAACTATGGCTACACCTTC. It translates to CAWSVPPTGPINYGYTF.

This clone appeared a few times. The chain recombines TRBV28 with TRBJ1-1, with 7 bases identical to TRBD1. Germline values: CDR1 MDHEN, CDR2 SYDVKM. The V gene end was trimmed by 7 bases and the J gene end by 5 bases; junction bases not matched to a gene: 4. The CDR3 loop spans 12 amino acids. Here the CDR3 DNA reads TGTGCCAGCACCCCACAGGGGACTGAAGCTTTCTTT. It codes for CASTPQGTEAFF.

V usage is TRBV30 and J usage is TRBJ2-2, with TRBD2 matching over 16 bases. This CDR3 comprises 18 residues. V shed 1 base, J shed 5 bases, and the junction held 7 bases outside the gene matches. Germline V gene data show CDR1 as GTSNPN and CDR2 as SVGIG (reference sequence). The DNA of the CDR3 is TGTGCCTGGAGTGAGGGACTAGCGGGGGGGCGAAGGACCGGGGAGCTGTTTTTT. Protein product: CAWSEGLAGGRRTGELFF. Full variable domain (missing parts from reference TRBV30 and TRBJ2-2): SQTIHQWPATLVQPVGSPLSLECTVEGTSNPNLYWYRQAAGRGLQLLFYSVGIGQISSEVPQNLSASRPQDRQFILSSKKLLLSDSGFYLCAWSEGLAGGRRTGELFFGEGSRLTVL.

The CDR3 DNA follows: TGTGCCAGCAGCCCACCTGGGAGACTAGCGAACACCGGGGAGCTGTTTTTT. Translated: CASSPPGRLANTGELFF. The V call is TRBV5-4, the J call TRBJ2-2; D might be TRBD2 (6 bases). V shed 4 bases and J shed 0 bases, with 16 bases lying between them. Germline V CDR1 and CDR2: SGHNT, YYREEE (reference sequence). The CDR3 runs 17 residues.

V is TRBV2 and J is TRBJ2-3, with TRBD2 matching 8 bases. The V gene's germline CDR1 is SNHLY and CDR2 FYNNEI. Trimming at V came to 8 bases and at J to 2 bases, leaving 3 bases not matched to a gene. The CDR3 contains 13 residues. As DNA, the CDR3 is TGTGCCAGCCCAGCGGGGGACACAGATACGCAGTATTTT. It translates to CASPAGDTDTQYF.

The chain joins TRBV7-8 to TRBJ1-5; D is uncertain. Per germline, CDR1 SGHVS and CDR2 FQNEAQ. CDR3 length equals 14 residues. V was shortened by 0 bases and J by 6 bases, with 9 bases between the two germline ends. The CDR3 region is CASSLAGEPQPQHF. Written as DNA, the CDR3 is TGTGCCAGCAGCTTAGCGGGCGAGCCTCAGCCCCAGCATTTT.

As DNA, the CDR3 is TGTGCCAGCCAGAAGACAGAGGTCGGGGAGCTGTTTTTT. This sequence encodes CASQKTEVGELFF. The rearrangement joins TRBV7-9 to TRBJ2-2; possible D gene TRBD1, 5 bases. The CDR3 sequence is 13 residues long. Germline V gives CDR1 SEHNR, CDR2 FQNEAQ (reference sequence). Trimming removed 8 bases at V and 7 bases at J, with 14 bases between.

This clone came up once. The V and J genes are TRBV30 and TRBJ2-7, with D unresolved. This CDR3 comprises 8 residues. The germline CDR1 and CDR2 sequences are GTSNPN and SVGIG (reference sequence). The DNA of the CDR3 is TGTGCGTTAAACGAGCAGTACTTC. Translating it yields CALNEQYF.

This chain links TRBV27 with TRBJ2-5; possibly TRBD2 for D (7 bases). V was cut by 8 bases and J by 3 bases, with 19 bases left in between. Germline V gives CDR1 MNHEY, CDR2 SMNVEV (reference sequence). The CDR3 contains 15 residues. The DNA of the CDR3 is TGTGCCAGCCGCCCGTTGGGGGGGGACAAAGAGACCCAGTACTTC. The encoded protein is CASRPLGGDKETQYF.

This clone was counted a single time. CDR3 sequence: CASSLPTVAKNIQYF. CDR3 nucleotides: TGTGCCAGCAGCTTACCTACAGTAGCCAAAAACATTCAGTACTTC. V and J are TRBV7-9 and TRBJ2-4; no definite D call. The ends were cut back, 2 bases at V and 0 bases at J, with 8 bases in the middle. The CDR3 spans 15 residues. CDR1 is SEHNR, CDR2 FQNEAQ, per germline (reference sequence).

This chain joins TRBV2 and TRBJ1-1, with D perhaps matching TRBD1 (5 bases). Germline V CDR1 and CDR2: SNHLY, FYNNEI. V shed 8 bases and J shed 12 bases, with 31 bases lying between them. This CDR3 contains 16 residues. Here the CDR3 reads CASSGRGGEGPLLTFF. CDR3 sequence (DNA): TGTGCCAGCTCCGGGCGCGGGGGTGAAGGACCACTGTTGACTTTCTTT. Based on the CDR3 plus reference TRBV2 and TRBJ1-1, the full variable domain is EPEVTQTPSHQVTQMGQEVILRCVPISNHLYFYWYRQILGQKVEFLVSFYNNEISEKSEIFDDQFSVERPDGSNFTLKIRSTKLEDSAMYFCASSGRGGEGPLLTFFGQGTRLTVV.

The gene calls are TRBV5-1 and TRBJ2-3, with 10 bases fitting TRBD2. CDR3 length equals 16 residues. CDR1 is SGHRS, CDR2 YFSETQ, per germline. V shed 0 bases, J shed 4 bases, and the junction held 5 bases outside the gene matches. The CDR3, as DNA: TGCGCCAGCAGCTTGGGTCTAGCGGGGGATGCAGATACGCAGTATTTT. Amino acids: CASSLGLAGDADTQYF.

The rearrangement links TRBV7-8 to TRBJ1-2; D perhaps matches TRBD1 (5 bases). Deletions cut 3 bases from V and 3 bases from J, with 11 bases between. Per the germline V gene, CDR1 is SGHVS and CDR2 is FQNEAQ. This CDR3 is 14 amino acids long. The CDR3 sequence is CASSFDSADYGYTF. CDR3 DNA sequence: TGTGCCAGCAGCTTCGACAGTGCAGACTATGGCTACACCTTC.

The chain combines TRBV5-1 with TRBJ2-7; D is perhaps TRBD2 (6 bases). Germline V lookup: CDR1 SGHRS, CDR2 YFSETQ. There are 16 residues in the CDR3. V lost 4 bases and J 0 bases, leaving 17 bases between the germline ends. The CDR3, as DNA: TGCGCCAGCAGCCCGGAACCCGGGGGAGGCTCCTACGAGCAGTACTTC. Translated, it gives CASSPEPGGGSYEQYF.

The V call is TRBV2, the J call TRBJ1-1; 9 bases are a match to TRBD1. V lost 11 bases and J lost 0; bases outside the gene matches: 10. Looked up from germline, CDR1 is SNHLY and CDR2 is FYNNEI. The CDR3 covers 15 residues. CDR3 sequence (DNA): TGTGCCTCACAGGGGGCGAGCATCGTGAACACTGAAGCTTTCTTT. This codes for CASQGASIVNTEAFF.

The rearrangement links TRBV30 to TRBJ1-2; 7 bases fit TRBD1. The junction had 10 bases not matched to a gene; V was cut back by 7 bases and J by 8 bases. From germline, CDR1 is GTSNPN and CDR2 SVGIG (reference sequence). CDR3 size: 12 residues. CDR3 residues: CALKTGLCGYTF. The CDR3 coding sequence is TGTGCCTTAAAGACAGGGCTGTGCGGCTACACCTTC.